This T cell receptor (beta chain) was found in a study of OX40 agonist ivuxolimab in advanced cancers. Unmatched junction bases numbered 3, after V lost 3 bases and J lost 2 bases. Germline V gives CDR1 SGHTA, CDR2 FQGNSA. The CDR3 runs to 14 residues. Generated by immunoSEQ multiplex PCR, the TCRdb table keeps only in-frame clones and is missing some. Of 75,000 to 100,000 clones in the sample, 70% to 85% are singletons; the top ten hold around 5.5%. The chain carries TRBV7-2 and TRBJ1-1; 7 nucleotides align to TRBD1. The sequences come from CD4+ or CD8+ T cells sorted from blood, collected in a trial of the OX40 agonist ivuxolimab. The TCR comes from an adult with an advanced solid tumor such as melanoma, head and neck, liver or kidney cancer. In DNA form, the CDR3 reads TGTGCCAGCAGCTTCGGACAGGCCAACACTGAAGCTTTCTTT. Protein product: CASSFGQANTEAFF.